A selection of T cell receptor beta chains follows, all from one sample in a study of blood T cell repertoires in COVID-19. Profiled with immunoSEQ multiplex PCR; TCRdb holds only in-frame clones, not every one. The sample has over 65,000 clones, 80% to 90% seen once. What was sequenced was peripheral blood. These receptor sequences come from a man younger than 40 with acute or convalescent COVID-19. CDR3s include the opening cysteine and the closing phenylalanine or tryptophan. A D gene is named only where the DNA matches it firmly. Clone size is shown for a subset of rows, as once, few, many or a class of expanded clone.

CASSLGGGVTAYEQYF	TGTGCCAGCAGCCTCGGTGGAGGAGTCACAGCCTACGAGCAGTACTTC	-	TRBV7-3	TRBJ2-7	few
CASSEGFPQHF	TGTGCCAGCAGTGAGGGTTTCCCCCAGCATTTT	-	TRBV12-3/TRBV12-4	TRBJ1-5	-
CASSLDRNEKLFF	TGTGCCAGCAGCTTAGACCGTAATGAAAAACTGTTTTTT	-	TRBV11-2	TRBJ1-4	once
CASSSGGQGFYGYTF	TGTGCCAGCAGTTCAGGGGGACAGGGCTTCTATGGCTACACCTTC	TRBD1	TRBV27	TRBJ1-2	-
CASREGAGNTIYF	TGTGCCAGCAGGGAGGGAGCTGGAAACACCATATATTTT	-	TRBV2	TRBJ1-3	-
CASSLGSGRAEETQYF	TGTGCCAGCAGCTTGGGTAGCGGGAGGGCCGAGGAGACCCAGTACTTC	TRBD2	TRBV5-4	TRBJ2-5	-
CASRAGTTFYEQYF	TGTGCCAGCAGAGCCGGGACTACTTTCTACGAGCAGTACTTC	TRBD2	TRBV28	TRBJ2-7	-
CASSLLKRGYYEQYF	TGTGCCAGCAGTTTATTAAAGCGGGGTTACTACGAGCAGTACTTC	TRBD2	TRBV28	TRBJ2-7	-
CASSRPATNEQFF	TGTGCCAGCAGCCGACCAGCGACCAATGAGCAGTTCTTC	-	TRBV6-5	TRBJ2-1	-
CASSPDRGQSEKLFF	TGTGCCAGCTCACCAGACAGGGGGCAAAGTGAAAAACTGTTTTTT	TRBD1	TRBV18	TRBJ1-4	-
CASSLQGQGYTF	TGTGCCAGCTCCCTACAGGGGCAGGGCTACACCTTC	TRBD1	TRBV18	TRBJ1-2	-
CASSRGTESFAFF	TGTGCCAGCTCTCGAGGGACAGAGTCTTTCGCTTTCTTT	TRBD1	TRBV18	TRBJ1-1	-
CATSSRTGTYTEAFF	TGTGCCACCAGTTCCCGGACAGGGACCTACACTGAAGCTTTCTTT	TRBD1	TRBV24-1	TRBJ1-1	-
CASSPQGGKGTEAFF	TGTGCCAGTAGCCCCCAGGGAGGGAAAGGCACTGAAGCTTTCTTT	-	TRBV19	TRBJ1-1	-
CASSTAGANVLTF	TGTGCCAGTAGTACAGCTGGGGCCAACGTCCTGACTTTC	-	TRBV19	TRBJ2-6	-
CASSQLGQVSQPQHF	TGTGCCAGCAGCCAGCTCGGACAGGTTTCTCAGCCCCAGCATTTT	TRBD1	TRBV4-2	TRBJ1-5	-
CASKDLARDTGELFF	TGTGCCAGCAAGGACTTAGCGCGGGACACCGGGGAGCTGTTTTTT	-	TRBV28	TRBJ2-2	-
CASRGQTRAEAFF	TGTGCCAGCAGAGGACAGACCAGAGCTGAAGCTTTCTTT	-	TRBV27	TRBJ1-1	-
CASSWTSGYEQYF	TGTGCCAGCAGCTGGACTAGCGGCTACGAGCAGTACTTC	TRBD2	TRBV7-2	TRBJ2-7	once
CASSWRGGMNTEAFF	TGCGCCAGCAGTTGGCGGGGGGGCATGAACACTGAAGCTTTCTTT	-	TRBV4-3	TRBJ1-1	-
CASSLARQSYEQYF	TGTGCCAGCAGCTTAGCCCGACAGTCCTACGAGCAGTACTTC	-	TRBV11-2	TRBJ2-7	-
CASSRGRSTEAFF	TGTGCCAGCAGCAGAGGAAGAAGCACTGAAGCTTTCTTT	-	TRBV7-9	TRBJ1-1	-
CASSPARGSSYEQYF	TGTGCCAGCAGCCCCGCCAGGGGGAGCTCCTACGAGCAGTACTTC	TRBD1	TRBV11-1	TRBJ2-7	once
CASSPREQGEQFF	TGTGCCAGCAGCCCCAGGGAACAAGGTGAGCAGTTCTTC	-	TRBV7-8	TRBJ2-1	-
CASSLVVRGGAGTGYTF	TGTGCCAGCAGCTTAGTGGTGAGGGGGGGCGCGGGTACCGGCTACACCTTC	-	TRBV7-9	TRBJ1-2	-
CASSPNYEQYF	TGTGCCAGCAGCCCAAACTACGAGCAGTACTTC	-	TRBV5-5	TRBJ2-7	-
CASSLGTADTDTQYF	TGTGCCAGCAGTTTAGGGACAGCTGACACAGATACGCAGTATTTT	TRBD1	TRBV6-2/TRBV6-3	TRBJ2-3	-
CASSDIGTGASYEQYF	TGTGCCAGCAGTGATATTGGGACAGGGGCCTCCTACGAGCAGTACTTC	TRBD1	TRBV6-1	TRBJ2-7	-
CASSHVRGGGFQPQHF	TGCGCCAGCAGCCACGTTAGGGGGGGAGGCTTTCAGCCCCAGCATTTT	-	TRBV4-1	TRBJ1-5	-
CASSIGGPATTNQPQHF	TGTGCCAGTAGTATCGGTGGCCCGGCAACTACTAATCAGCCCCAGCATTTT	-	TRBV19	TRBJ1-5	-
CASSPDYTAQYF	TGTGCCAGCAGCCCGGACTACACTGCGCAGTATTTT	-	TRBV12-3/TRBV12-4	TRBJ2-3	-
CASSSDSPRGELFF	TGTGCCAGCAGTTCTGACAGTCCTAGGGGGGAGCTGTTTTTT	-	TRBV6-5	TRBJ2-2	-
CAWSDGGRGNIQYF	TGTGCCTGGAGTGACGGCGGGAGAGGAAACATTCAGTACTTC	TRBD2	TRBV30	TRBJ2-4	-
CASKLKPGQGSHSPLHF	TGTGCCAGCAAACTGAAGCCGGGACAGGGATCCCATTCACCCCTCCACTTT	TRBD1	TRBV27	TRBJ1-6	-
CASSDLAGAGEQYF	TGTGCCAGCAGTGATTTAGCGGGAGCTGGCGAGCAGTACTTC	TRBD2	TRBV6-1	TRBJ2-7	-
CATSTGGHQETQYF	TGTGCCACGTCAACGGGGGGACACCAAGAGACCCAGTACTTC	TRBD2	TRBV6-5	TRBJ2-5	-
CASSPSPGFPMSNQPQHF	TGCGCCAGCAGCCCATCACCGGGGTTCCCGATGAGCAATCAGCCCCAGCATTTT	-	TRBV4-1	TRBJ1-5	-
CASSVDRGGYGYTF	TGTGCCAGCAGCGTAGATAGGGGCGGCTATGGCTACACCTTC	-	TRBV9	TRBJ1-2	-
CASSSLLGGSYNEQFF	TGTGCCAGCAGCAGCCTGCTCGGGGGCTCCTACAATGAGCAGTTCTTC	-	TRBV7-9	TRBJ2-1	-
CASSPLAGGPYNEQFF	TGTGCCAGCAGTCCCCTAGCGGGAGGGCCTTACAATGAGCAGTTCTTC	TRBD2	TRBV27	TRBJ2-1	-
CASSGQGYGYTF	TGTGCCAGCAGCGGACAGGGATATGGCTACACCTTC	TRBD1	TRBV7-9	TRBJ1-2	-
CASSPSTGTNEKLFF	TGCGCCAGCAGCCCATCGACAGGGACTAATGAAAAACTGTTTTTT	TRBD1	TRBV4-1	TRBJ1-4	-
CASSLGRDRVSHEQYF	TGTGCCAGCAGCTTAGGGCGCGACAGGGTCAGCCACGAGCAGTACTTC	TRBD1	TRBV11-2	TRBJ2-7	-
CAISVAGGNEQFF	TGTGCCATCAGTGTGGCGGGAGGGAATGAGCAGTTCTTC	TRBD2	TRBV10-3	TRBJ2-1	-
CASTTGTGPEKLFF	TGTGCCAGCACCACCGGGACAGGGCCGGAAAAACTGTTTTTT	TRBD1	TRBV7-9	TRBJ1-4	once
CASKRDRQGSPLHF	TGTGCCAGCAAGCGGGACAGGCAAGGCTCACCCCTCCACTTT	TRBD1	TRBV2	TRBJ1-6	-
CASSQGGSGNTIYF	TGTGCCAGCAGCCAAGGAGGATCTGGAAACACCATATATTTT	-	TRBV14	TRBJ1-3	few
CASSAGIPSGSRETQYF	TGTGCCAGCAGCGCAGGGATCCCTAGCGGGAGTAGAGAGACCCAGTACTTC	TRBD2	TRBV9	TRBJ2-5	-